The clone carrying this T cell receptor beta chain was recorded at least ten times. The antigen is undetermined. PCR involved 60 Vbeta and 13 Jbeta primers. Sequencing used immunoSEQ multiplex PCR; TCRdb keeps in-frame clones, though not all of them. The table shows 200,000 or so clones, with over 65% occurring only once. The sample comes from a study of cytomegalovirus exposure and HLA in healthy donors. In the study overall: A prior study identified approximately 110 million unique TCR beta sequences from roughly 180 million T cells. The study, taken as a whole, reports: Roughly uniform depth of sequencing across donors was assumed in presence/absence analyses. With later analysis, a missense DCLRE1C variant became linked to TCR beta V- and J-gene trimming.

Germline CDR1 reads SGHAT; CDR2 reads FQNNGV. Trimming removed 2 bases at V and 0 bases at J, with 14 bases between. The CDR3 extends over 16 amino acids. This chain links TRBV11-2 with TRBJ2-7, with a tentative D call TRBD1 (6 bases). The sequence derives from a human donor in good health. Material for sequencing was PBMCs. The CDR3 coding sequence is TGTGCCAGCAGCTTATTTGGGGGCACAAACTCCTACGAGCAGTACTTC. Residues: CASSLFGGTNSYEQYF. The variable domain in full, with the rest retrieved from reference TRBV11-2 and TRBJ2-7, is EAGVAQSPRYKIIEKRQSVAFWCNPISGHATLYWYQQILGQGPKLLIQFQNNGVVDDSQLPKDRFSAERLKGVDSTLKIQPAKLEDSAVYLCASSLFGGTNSYEQYFGPGTRLTVT.